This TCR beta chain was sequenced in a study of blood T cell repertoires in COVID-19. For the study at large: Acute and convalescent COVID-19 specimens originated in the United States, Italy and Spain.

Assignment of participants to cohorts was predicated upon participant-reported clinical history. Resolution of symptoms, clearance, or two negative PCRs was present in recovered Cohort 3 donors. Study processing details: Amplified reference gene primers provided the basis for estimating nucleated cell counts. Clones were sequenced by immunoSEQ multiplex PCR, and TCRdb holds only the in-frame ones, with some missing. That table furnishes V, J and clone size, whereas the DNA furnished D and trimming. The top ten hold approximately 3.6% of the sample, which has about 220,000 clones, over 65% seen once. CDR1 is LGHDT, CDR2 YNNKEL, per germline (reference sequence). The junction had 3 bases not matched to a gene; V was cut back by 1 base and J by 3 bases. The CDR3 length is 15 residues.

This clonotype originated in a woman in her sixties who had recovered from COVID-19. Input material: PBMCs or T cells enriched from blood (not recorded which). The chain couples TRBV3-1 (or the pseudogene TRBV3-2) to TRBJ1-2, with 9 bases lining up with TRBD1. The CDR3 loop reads CASSQVTGGDYGYTF. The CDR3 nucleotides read TGTGCCAGCAGCCAAGTCACAGGGGGCGACTATGGCTACACCTTC.